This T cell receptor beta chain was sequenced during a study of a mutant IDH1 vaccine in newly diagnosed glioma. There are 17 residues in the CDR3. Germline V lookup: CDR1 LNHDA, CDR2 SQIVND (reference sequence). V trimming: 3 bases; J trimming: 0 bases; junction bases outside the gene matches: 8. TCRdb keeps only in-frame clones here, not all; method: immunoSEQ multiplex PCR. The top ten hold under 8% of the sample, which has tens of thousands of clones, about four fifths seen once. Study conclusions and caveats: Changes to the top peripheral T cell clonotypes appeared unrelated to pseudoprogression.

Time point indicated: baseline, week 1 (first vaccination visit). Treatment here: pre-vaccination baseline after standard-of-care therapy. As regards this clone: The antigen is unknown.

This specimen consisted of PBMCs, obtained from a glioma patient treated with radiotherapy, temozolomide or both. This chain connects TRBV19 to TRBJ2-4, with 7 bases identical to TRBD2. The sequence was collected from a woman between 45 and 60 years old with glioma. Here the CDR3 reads CASSIQVSGGAKNIQYF. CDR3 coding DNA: TGTGCCAGTAGTATTCAAGTCTCGGGGGGAGCCAAAAACATTCAGTACTTC.